In its sample, the clone carrying this TCR beta chain was seen once. Its target is not known. The data stem from a study of T cell responses to AZD1222 COVID-19 vaccine. Whole-study results and caveats: Unmutated variant regions are reportedly targeted by nearly half of spike-specific TCRs.

CDR1 and CDR2 from the germline V gene are DFQATT and SNEGSKA (reference sequence). Trimming took 6 bases from V and 7 from J, leaving 9 bases between them. CDR3 size: 10 residues. Data came from immunoSEQ multiplex PCR; TCRdb stores just in-frame clones and leaves some out. The table has about 130,000 clones, 91% seen once. This chain joins TRBV20-1 and TRBJ2-5, with D hard to call. The clonotype originates from an adult in good health. Material: peripheral blood, obtained on day 0 of AZD1222 vaccination. CDR3 sequence: CSANFGTQYF. Here the CDR3 DNA reads TGCAGTGCAAATTTCGGGACCCAGTACTTC.